This TCR beta chain was identified during a study of T cells expressing NK-cell markers. Overall study results and limits: Dominant NKG2C+ clonotypes accounted for about 1.0-8% of CD8+ T cells in a handful of donors. Whether expanded NKG2C+ T cell clones recognized HCMV stayed uncertain.

The CDR3 is made up of 12 amino acids. The germline V gene encodes CDR1 SGHDN and CDR2 FVKESK. As to this clonotype: The target antigen is unknown.

5'RACE template switching with UMIs produced the TCR beta cDNA. TCRdb reprocessed the 5' RACE reads and stores each CDR3 protein as one record, lacking DNA. This repertoire comprises about 120,000 distinct CDR3 sequences; its ten largest clones make up under 20%. This receptor was taken from a woman between 18 and 70 years old in good health. This chain connects TRBV14 to TRBJ2-3. The sample consisted of blood T cells: a sorted CD56 or NKG2C T cell subset, CD4+ or CD8+ T cells, or bulk PBMC T cells (not recorded which). The CDR3 region is CASSPLDGQQYF. The full variable domain, completed using reference TRBV14 and TRBJ2-3, is EAGVTQFPSHSVIEKGQTVTLRCDPISGHDNLYWYRRVMGKEIKFLLHFVKESKQDESGMPNNRFLAERTGGTYSTLKVQPAELEDSGVYFCASSPLDGQQYFGPGTRLTVL.